This is a list of T cell receptor beta chains from one sample in a study of CD8 T cells in Susac syndrome. From the immunoSEQ multiplex PCR reads, TCRdb called clonotypes with MiXCR, one entry per CDR3 protein. The table has roughly 130,000 distinct CDR3 sequences, roughly 94% seen once; the top ten hold approximately 0.12%. Sequencing was carried out using CD4+ T cells from PBMCs. Every receptor here comes from a human donor with multiple sclerosis. CDR3s include the opening cysteine and the closing phenylalanine or tryptophan. Each record gives: V gene, clone size, D gene, J gene, CDR3 DNA, CDR3 protein. D genes are given only for firm matches. Size tells how often a clone was seen (once, few, many) or the class of an expanded clone, and some rows leave it out.

V: TRBV7-3; size: .; D: TRBD1; J: TRBJ1-2; DNA: TGTGCCAGCAGCCCCGGGACAGGGGGCCATGGCTACACCTTC; CDR3: CASSPGTGGHGYTF
V: TRBV6-5; size: .; D: .; J: TRBJ2-7; DNA: TGTGCCAGCAGACCTGCGAGGGGCACCAGCTACGAGCAGTACTTC; CDR3: CASRPARGTSYEQYF
V: TRBV27; size: .; D: .; J: TRBJ2-7; DNA: TGTGCCAGCAGCTCCCAGGTTGTAGGCTACGAGCAGTACTTC; CDR3: CASSSQVVGYEQYF
V: TRBV29-1; size: .; D: .; J: TRBJ2-5; DNA: TGCAGCGTTGGGCGGGACCAACAAGAGACCCAGTACTTC; CDR3: CSVGRDQQETQYF
V: TRBV18; size: .; D: TRBD2; J: TRBJ2-1; DNA: TGTGCCAGCTCACCATCAAGCGGGAGCATGGATGAGCAGTTCTTC; CDR3: CASSPSSGSMDEQFF
V: TRBV6-5; size: .; D: .; J: TRBJ2-4; DNA: TGTGCCAGCAGAGTGACTGGAGGTAACATTCAGTACTTC; CDR3: CASRVTGGNIQYF
V: TRBV20-1; size: .; D: TRBD1; J: TRBJ1-2; DNA: TGCAGTGCTAGAGGGGCTCGGACAGGAGGGAACTATGGCTACACCTTC; CDR3: CSARGARTGGNYGYTF
V: TRBV6-2/TRBV6-3; size: .; D: TRBD1; J: TRBJ2-3; DNA: TGTGCCAGCAGTTCCGGACAGGGAACAGATACGCAGTATTTT; CDR3: CASSSGQGTDTQYF
V: TRBV2; size: .; D: .; J: TRBJ1-2; DNA: TGTGCCAGCAGTGAAGCGCTTCCGGGCAGCTATGGCTACACCTTC; CDR3: CASSEALPGSYGYTF
V: TRBV9; size: .; D: TRBD1; J: TRBJ1-1; DNA: TGTGCCAGCAGCGTAGGCCGGCCGGGACAGGGGTTTCACACTGAAGCTTTCTTT; CDR3: CASSVGRPGQGFHTEAFF
V: TRBV30; size: .; D: TRBD1; J: TRBJ1-5; DNA: TGTGCCTGGAGTGTACAAAGGACAGGGGGGCCATATAGCAATCAGCCCCAGCATTTT; CDR3: CAWSVQRTGGPYSNQPQHF
V: TRBV7-9; size: once; D: .; J: TRBJ1-1; DNA: TGTGCCAGCAGCTCCAGGGGAGTGAACACTGAAGCTTTCTTT; CDR3: CASSSRGVNTEAFF
V: TRBV29-1; size: .; D: .; J: TRBJ2-7; DNA: TGCAGCGTTGCAGGGTCCCTAAACTACGAGCAGTACTTC; CDR3: CSVAGSLNYEQYF
V: TRBV6-5; size: .; D: TRBD1; J: TRBJ2-1; DNA: TGTGCCAGCAGTTACCGACCGGGACAGGGTGGAGAGCAGTTCTTC; CDR3: CASSYRPGQGGEQFF
V: TRBV6-2/TRBV6-3; size: .; D: .; J: TRBJ2-2; DNA: TGTGCCAGCACCCCCGGTGGCGTTGGCACCGGGGAGCTGTTTTTT; CDR3: CASTPGGVGTGELFF
V: TRBV5-5; size: once; D: .; J: TRBJ1-1; DNA: TGTGCCAGCAGCTTGTTTCAAGGGGCGAGAAGCACTGAAGCTTTCTTT; CDR3: CASSLFQGARSTEAFF
V: TRBV6-2/TRBV6-3; size: .; D: TRBD1; J: TRBJ2-7; DNA: TGTGCCAGCAGACCTTCTTCCGGGACAGGGGCCCACCGCGAGCAGTACTTC; CDR3: CASRPSSGTGAHREQYF
V: TRBV27; size: .; D: .; J: TRBJ2-6; DNA: TGTGCCAGCACCTCCTCCTCTGGGGCCAACGTCCTGACTTTC; CDR3: CASTSSSGANVLTF
V: TRBV20-1; size: .; D: .; J: TRBJ2-1; DNA: TGCAGTGCCACACCTCCTTTGGGGAGACACAATGAGCAGTTCTTC; CDR3: CSATPPLGRHNEQFF
V: TRBV3-1; size: .; D: .; J: TRBJ2-7; DNA: TGTGCCAGCAGCCAAGCCGGGGACGGAGGGGGGTACGAGCAGTACTTC; CDR3: CASSQAGDGGGYEQYF
V: TRBV5-1; size: .; D: TRBD1; J: TRBJ2-7; DNA: TGCGCCAGCAGCTCGACAGGGCTTAACTACGAGCAGTACTTC; CDR3: CASSSTGLNYEQYF
V: TRBV5-1; size: .; D: TRBD2; J: TRBJ2-5; DNA: TGCGCCAGCATGGGCGGGAGGTCCGACGAGACCCAGTACTTC; CDR3: CASMGGRSDETQYF
V: TRBV6-2/TRBV6-3; size: .; D: TRBD1; J: TRBJ2-1; DNA: TGTGCCAGCAGTTACGACCCCGGGACAGTCTTCCATGAGCAGTTCTTC; CDR3: CASSYDPGTVFHEQFF
V: TRBV7-2; size: .; D: .; J: TRBJ2-2; DNA: TGTGCCAGCAGCGTAGGGGGATCGAACACCGGGGAGCTGTTTTTT; CDR3: CASSVGGSNTGELFF
V: TRBV5-1; size: once; D: .; J: TRBJ2-2; DNA: TGCGCCAGCAGCTTGGCCTGGGCGAACACCGGGGAGCTGTTTTTT; CDR3: CASSLAWANTGELFF
V: TRBV19; size: .; D: .; J: TRBJ2-7; DNA: TGTGCCAGTAGTATTTCCGACCCGGGAGACGAGCAGTACTTC; CDR3: CASSISDPGDEQYF
V: TRBV5-1; size: .; D: TRBD1; J: TRBJ2-2; DNA: TGCGCCGGCTGTCCCGGGACAGGGGGTACCGGGGAGCTGTTTTTT; CDR3: CAGCPGTGGTGELFF
V: TRBV30; size: .; D: .; J: TRBJ2-3; DNA: TGTGCCTGGAGTATCGGAGCGGCAGATACGCAGTATTTT; CDR3: CAWSIGAADTQYF
V: TRBV6-6; size: .; D: .; J: TRBJ1-5; DNA: .; CDR3: CASSTSGQGAKPQHF
V: TRBV6-1; size: .; D: TRBD2; J: TRBJ2-3; DNA: TGTGCCAGCAGTCCTCAGGTGGCGGGAGGGTCAGATACGCAGTATTTT; CDR3: CASSPQVAGGSDTQYF
V: TRBV5-1; size: .; D: .; J: TRBJ2-5; DNA: TGCGCCAGCAGCTTAAATCCAGGGGTCCAAGAGACCCAGTACTTC; CDR3: CASSLNPGVQETQYF
V: TRBV11-2; size: .; D: .; J: TRBJ2-7; DNA: TGTGCCAGCAGCCGAAGGGCCGCCTCCTACGAGCAGTACTTC; CDR3: CASSRRAASYEQYF
V: TRBV7-2; size: .; D: TRBD1; J: TRBJ2-5; DNA: TGTGCCAGCAGCTTAAGGGACAGGGGGAAAGAGACCCAGTACTTC; CDR3: CASSLRDRGKETQYF
V: TRBV24-1; size: .; D: .; J: TRBJ2-1; DNA: TGTGCCACCAGTGATCCCTCTCGGGCCCCCTACAATGAGCAGTTCTTC; CDR3: CATSDPSRAPYNEQFF
V: TRBV7-2; size: .; D: .; J: TRBJ2-1; DNA: TGTGCCAGCAGCTTCGGGGGAACCTACAATGAGCAGTTCTTC; CDR3: CASSFGGTYNEQFF
V: TRBV5-4; size: once; D: .; J: TRBJ1-1; DNA: TGTGCCAGCACCTTCAACTCGGGGCGAGCTTTCTTT; CDR3: CASTFNSGRAFF
V: TRBV5-1; size: .; D: .; J: TRBJ2-7; DNA: TGCGCCAGCAGCCCAGCCCCCTTGGACTCCTACGAGCAGTACTTC; CDR3: CASSPAPLDSYEQYF
V: TRBV19; size: .; D: TRBD1; J: TRBJ2-5; DNA: TGTGCCAGTAGTTCCGGGACAGGGGCCTCTTGGACCCAGTACTTC; CDR3: CASSSGTGASWTQYF
V: TRBV6-2/TRBV6-3; size: .; D: .; J: TRBJ2-7; DNA: TGTGCCAGCAGTTCCATTTCCCCGGGGCCCTACCACGAGCAGTACTTC; CDR3: CASSSISPGPYHEQYF
V: TRBV7-3; size: .; D: .; J: TRBJ2-7; DNA: TGTGCCAGCAGCAGAAATGGGGGCGAGCAGTACTTC; CDR3: CASSRNGGEQYF
V: TRBV19; size: once; D: TRBD1; J: TRBJ1-2; DNA: TGTGCCAGTAGTATCGGGGGACAGGGGGCGCCTGGCTACACCTTC; CDR3: CASSIGGQGAPGYTF
V: TRBV6-2/TRBV6-3; size: few; D: .; J: TRBJ1-4; DNA: TGTGCCAGCAGTTACGGTTCAGGGATGGAGGAAAAACTGTTTTTT; CDR3: CASSYGSGMEEKLFF
V: TRBV12-3/TRBV12-4; size: .; D: .; J: TRBJ1-4; DNA: TGTGCCAGCAGTGGACCGACGGCAGCAACTAATGAAAAACTGTTTTTT; CDR3: CASSGPTAATNEKLFF